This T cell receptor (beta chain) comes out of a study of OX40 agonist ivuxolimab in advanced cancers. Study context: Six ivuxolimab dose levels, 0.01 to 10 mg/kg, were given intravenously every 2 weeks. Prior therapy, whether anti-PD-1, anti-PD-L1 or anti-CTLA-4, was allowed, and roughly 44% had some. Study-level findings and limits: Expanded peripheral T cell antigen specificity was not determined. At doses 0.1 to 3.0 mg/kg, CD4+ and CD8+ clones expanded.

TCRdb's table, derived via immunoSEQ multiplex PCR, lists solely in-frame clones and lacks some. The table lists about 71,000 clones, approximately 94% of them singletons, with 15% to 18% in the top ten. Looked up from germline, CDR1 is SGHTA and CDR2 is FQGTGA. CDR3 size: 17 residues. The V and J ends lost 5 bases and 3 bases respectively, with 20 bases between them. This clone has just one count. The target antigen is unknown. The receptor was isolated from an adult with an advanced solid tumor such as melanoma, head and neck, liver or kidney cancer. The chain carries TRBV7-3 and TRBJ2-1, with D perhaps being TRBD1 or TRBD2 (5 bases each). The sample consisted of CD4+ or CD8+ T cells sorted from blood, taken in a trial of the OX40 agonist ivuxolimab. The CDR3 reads CASSLGLGGPYYNEQFF. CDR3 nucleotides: TGTGCCAGCAGCCTTGGGCTTGGGGGACCCTACTACAATGAGCAGTTCTTC. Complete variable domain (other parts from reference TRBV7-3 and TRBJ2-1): GAGVSQTPSNKVTEKGKYVELRCDPISGHTALYWYRQSLGQGPEFLIYFQGTGAADDSGLPNDRFFAVRPEGSVSTLKIQRTERGDSAVYLCASSLGLGGPYYNEQFFGPGTRLTVL.